This is a list of T cell receptor beta chains from one sample in a study of cytomegalovirus exposure and HLA in healthy donors. Data came from immunoSEQ multiplex PCR; TCRdb stores just in-frame clones and leaves some out. The sample includes about 160,000 clones, approximately 80% of them seen just once. The specimen was PBMCs. Every receptor here comes from a man aged 45 to 65 in good health and CMV-seropositive. Both conserved end residues are part of each CDR3. Fields, in order: D gene, clone size, V gene, J gene, CDR3 DNA, CDR3 protein. D genes are given only for firm matches. Clone sizes are given selectively: once, few, many, or a class where the clone is expanded.

TRBD1	.	TRBV5-1	TRBJ1-4	TGCGCCAGCAGCTTGGTAACAGGGGCAACTAATGAAAAACTGTTTTTT	CASSLVTGATNEKLFF
TRBD1	.	TRBV11-2	TRBJ2-4	TGTGCCAGCAGCTTAGAGGGACAGCTAGCCAAAAACATTCAGTACTTC	CASSLEGQLAKNIQYF
TRBD1	.	TRBV5-1	TRBJ1-2	TGCGCCAGCAGCTTGAACGGGACAGGAACAGAACGTAGTCGCTACACCTTC	CASSLNGTGTERSRYTF
TRBD1	.	TRBV4-3	TRBJ1-6	TGCGCCAGCAGCCGCGTCGGGCTCAAAGCAGGGGGGTATTCACCCCTCCACTTT	CASSRVGLKAGGYSPLHF
TRBD1	few	TRBV5-1	TRBJ2-1	TGCGCCAGCAGCTCCACGGGACAGGGATCCAATGAGCAGTTCTTC	CASSSTGQGSNEQFF
TRBD2	few	TRBV7-9	TRBJ2-3	TGTGCCAGCAGCTCCCGGGTAGCGGGGGATACGCAGTATTTT	CASSSRVAGDTQYF
.	.	TRBV7-3	TRBJ1-1	TGTGCCAGCAGCCCGCAGGGTCTGAACACTGAAGCTTTCTTT	CASSPQGLNTEAFF
TRBD1	.	TRBV2	TRBJ1-5	TGTGCCAGCAGTGCGGGGACAGGGTCGACTCAGCCCCAGCATTTT	CASSAGTGSTQPQHF
TRBD2	.	TRBV4-1	TRBJ2-5	TGCGCCAGCAGCCCCCGGGGTACCGGGCGGGAGGAGACCCAGTACTTC	CASSPRGTGREETQYF
.	few	TRBV10-2	TRBJ2-7	TGCGCCAGCAGCGCGGGACTCTCAAGCTCCTACGAGCAGTACTTC	CASSAGLSSSYEQYF
TRBD1	.	TRBV19	TRBJ1-2	TGTGCCAGTAAGGACCAGGGGGCAGAACGACGAGGCGGCTACACCTTC	CASKDQGAERRGGYTF
.	.	TRBV4-1	TRBJ1-3	TGCGCCAGCAGCCAAGACAAGGGGCTCGGAAACACCATATATTTT	CASSQDKGLGNTIYF
TRBD1	.	TRBV11-2	TRBJ2-7	TGTGCCAGCAGCTTAGTCGACAGGGGGCACGAGCAGTACTTC	CASSLVDRGHEQYF
.	few	TRBV5-4	TRBJ1-4	TGTGCCAGCAGCTTGAGTCCCGGAGGAGAGGAAAAACTGTTTTTT	CASSLSPGGEEKLFF
TRBD2	.	TRBV10-2	TRBJ2-2	TGCGCCAGCAGTGAGATTCTAGCGGGGGGAACCGGGGAGCTGTTTTTT	CASSEILAGGTGELFF
.	.	TRBV19	TRBJ1-3	TGTGCCAGTAGTATTCAGGTGTCTGGAAACACCATATATTTT	CASSIQVSGNTIYF
.	.	TRBV19	TRBJ2-3	TGTGCCAGTAAATGGGGGGCAGGGGGAGATACGCAGTATTTT	CASKWGAGGDTQYF
.	once	TRBV13	TRBJ1-1	TGTGCCAGCAGCCCTGACAGGTTAGAAGCTTTCTTT	CASSPDRLEAFF
TRBD1	.	TRBV7-2	TRBJ2-7	TGTGCCAGCAGCCGACAGGGGGACGAGCAGTACTTC	CASSRQGDEQYF
.	.	TRBV11-2	TRBJ1-2	TGTGCCAGCAGCTTAGAAGGTCAGAGCCCTACTATTGACACCTTC	CASSLEGQSPTIDTF
.	.	TRBV25-1	TRBJ1-6	TGTGCCAGCAGTGCTCTTCTGGGGCGAAATTCACCCCTCCACTTT	CASSALLGRNSPLHF
TRBD2	.	TRBV7-9	TRBJ2-7	TGTGCCAGCAGCTTATTCCGGGACTACCAACCCTACGAGCAGTACTTC	CASSLFRDYQPYEQYF
.	.	TRBV5-1	TRBJ1-3	TGCGCCAGCAGCTGGAAGGACAGCCACTCCTCTGGAAACACCATATATTTT	CASSWKDSHSSGNTIYF
TRBD2	.	TRBV4-3	TRBJ2-5	TGCGCCAGCAGCCAAGAAGATAGCGGGGGGGCTGGAGAGACCCAGTACTTC	CASSQEDSGGAGETQYF
TRBD2	.	TRBV4-3	TRBJ2-2	TGCGCCAGCAGCCTGGGGCGGGGGTTGGGCGGGGAGCTGTTTTTT	CASSLGRGLGGELFF
.	.	TRBV4-1	TRBJ2-3	TGCGCCAGCAGCCAAGAGGTCGGGGGGCCTATGACAGATACGCAGTATTTT	CASSQEVGGPMTDTQYF
TRBD1	.	TRBV30	TRBJ2-5	TGTGCCTGGAGTATAAGTCTTAACAGGGGGGAGGCCCAGTACTTC	CAWSISLNRGEAQYF
.	.	TRBV14	TRBJ2-4	TGTGCCAGCAGCCAAGACAGAGCCAAAAACATTCAGTACTTC	CASSQDRAKNIQYF
TRBD1	.	TRBV30	TRBJ1-3	TGTGCCTGGAGGGGACAGGGGGGAAACACCATATATTTT	CAWRGQGGNTIYF
.	few	TRBV2	TRBJ1-6	TGTGCCAGCTTCGGACGGGACTATAATTCACCCCTCCACTTT	CASFGRDYNSPLHF
TRBD1	.	TRBV6-1	TRBJ1-5	TGTGCCAGCAACAGGGGGTCGCGCAATCAGCCCCAGCATTTT	CASNRGSRNQPQHF